This is a list of T cell receptor beta chains from one sample in a study of cytomegalovirus exposure and HLA in healthy donors. Sequenced by immunoSEQ multiplex PCR; TCRdb stores in-frame clones only, minus some. This sample has 160,000 or so clones, with over 70% found just once. Sequenced: PBMCs. The receptors were gathered from a man aged 35 to 55 in good health and CMV-seronegative. Each CDR3 is given with its conserved first and last residue. D genes are given only for firm matches. Expanded clones get a size class; other rows say once, few or many, or leave the size out.

J gene: TRBJ2-7; V gene: TRBV10-3; D gene: -; clone size: -; CDR3 protein: CAISEEGAYEQYF; CDR3 DNA: TGTGCCATCAGTGAGGAGGGGGCCTACGAGCAGTACTTC
J gene: TRBJ2-5; V gene: TRBV11-3; D gene: TRBD2; clone size: -; CDR3 protein: CASSSGTSSQETQYF; CDR3 DNA: TGTGCCAGCAGCTCCGGGACTAGCAGCCAAGAGACCCAGTACTTC
J gene: TRBJ2-2; V gene: TRBV11-1; D gene: TRBD2; clone size: -; CDR3 protein: CASSARTSGRTTGELFF; CDR3 DNA: TGTGCCAGCAGCGCCCGGACTAGCGGGAGAACAACCGGGGAGCTGTTTTTT
J gene: TRBJ2-5; V gene: TRBV10-1; D gene: -; clone size: -; CDR3 protein: CASSVDRIREQYF; CDR3 DNA: TGCGCCAGCAGTGTCGACAGGATTAGGGAGCAGTACTTC
J gene: TRBJ2-7; V gene: TRBV7-6; D gene: -; clone size: -; CDR3 protein: CASSLGSLGGSYEQYF; CDR3 DNA: TGTGCCAGCAGCTTAGGTTCCCTAGGCGGATCCTACGAGCAGTACTTC
J gene: TRBJ2-7; V gene: TRBV6-1; D gene: -; clone size: -; CDR3 protein: CASSEQQSSYEQYF; CDR3 DNA: TGTGCCAGCAGTGAACAACAGAGCTCCTACGAGCAGTACTTC
J gene: TRBJ2-2; V gene: TRBV4-3; D gene: TRBD2; clone size: -; CDR3 protein: CASSQGLAGLTGELFF; CDR3 DNA: TGCGCCAGCAGCCAAGGACTAGCGGGACTCACCGGGGAGCTGTTTTTT
J gene: TRBJ1-1; V gene: TRBV7-6; D gene: -; clone size: few; CDR3 protein: CASSSLPTGKAFF; CDR3 DNA: TGTGCCAGCAGCTCCCTCCCCACAGGGAAAGCTTTCTTT
J gene: TRBJ2-5; V gene: TRBV7-2; D gene: TRBD2; clone size: -; CDR3 protein: CASSLGGLAGGQETQYF; CDR3 DNA: TGTGCCAGCAGCTTGGGGGGACTAGCGGGAGGTCAAGAGACCCAGTACTTC
J gene: TRBJ1-2; V gene: TRBV29-1; D gene: -; clone size: -; CDR3 protein: CSVEEIWGPLRGNYGYTF; CDR3 DNA: TGCAGCGTTGAAGAAATATGGGGGCCACTACGGGGTAACTATGGCTACACCTTC
J gene: TRBJ2-1; V gene: TRBV29-1; D gene: -; clone size: -; CDR3 protein: CSFRTVYNEQFF; CDR3 DNA: TGCAGCTTTCGGACTGTCTACAATGAGCAGTTCTTC
J gene: TRBJ2-2; V gene: TRBV7-9; D gene: -; clone size: -; CDR3 protein: CASRLQGNNGELFF; CDR3 DNA: TGTGCCAGCAGGCTTCAGGGGAACAACGGGGAGCTGTTTTTT
J gene: TRBJ2-7; V gene: TRBV7-2; D gene: TRBD2; clone size: -; CDR3 protein: CASSLEASGGAPSYEQYF; CDR3 DNA: TGTGCCAGCAGCTTAGAAGCTAGCGGGGGGGCCCCCTCCTACGAGCAGTACTTC
J gene: TRBJ2-2; V gene: TRBV19; D gene: -; clone size: once; CDR3 protein: CASSTYSNTGELFF; CDR3 DNA: TGTGCCAGTAGTACCTACAGTAACACCGGGGAGCTGTTTTTT
J gene: TRBJ1-3; V gene: TRBV6-6; D gene: -; clone size: -; CDR3 protein: CASNLDRTPSGNTIYF; CDR3 DNA: TGTGCCAGCAATCTCGACAGGACCCCCTCTGGAAACACCATATATTTT
J gene: TRBJ1-6; V gene: TRBV11-2; D gene: -; clone size: -; CDR3 protein: CASSLGVLNYALHF; CDR3 DNA: TGTGCCAGCAGCCTAGGTGTCTTGAACTACGCCCTCCACTTT
J gene: TRBJ2-7; V gene: TRBV6-1; D gene: TRBD1; clone size: -; CDR3 protein: CASMGQGAGYEQYF; CDR3 DNA: TGTGCCAGCATGGGACAGGGGGCAGGCTACGAGCAGTACTTC
J gene: TRBJ1-5; V gene: TRBV19; D gene: -; clone size: -; CDR3 protein: CASSIGGEQPQHF; CDR3 DNA: TGTGCCAGTAGTATTGGGGGCGAACAGCCCCAGCATTTT
J gene: TRBJ2-1; V gene: TRBV7-2; D gene: -; clone size: -; CDR3 protein: CASSSRWLSSYNEQFF; CDR3 DNA: TGTGCCAGCAGCTCGAGGTGGCTCAGCTCCTACAATGAGCAGTTCTTC
J gene: TRBJ2-4; V gene: TRBV27; D gene: -; clone size: -; CDR3 protein: CASSTEGKNIQYF; CDR3 DNA: TGTGCCAGCTCAACAGAAGGCAAAAACATTCAGTACTTC
J gene: TRBJ2-7; V gene: TRBV16; D gene: -; clone size: -; CDR3 protein: CASSLPGAYEQYF; CDR3 DNA: TGTGCCAGCAGCCTCCCGGGTGCCTACGAGCAGTACTTC
J gene: TRBJ2-7; V gene: TRBV5-1; D gene: TRBD1; clone size: once; CDR3 protein: CASSQQGAGSYEQYF; CDR3 DNA: TGCGCCAGCAGCCAACAGGGGGCGGGGTCCTACGAGCAGTACTTC
J gene: TRBJ1-2; V gene: TRBV10-3; D gene: TRBD1; clone size: once; CDR3 protein: CAINTDRSGYGYTF; CDR3 DNA: TGTGCCATCAATACGGACAGGTCTGGGTATGGCTACACCTTC
J gene: TRBJ1-1; V gene: TRBV18; D gene: TRBD1; clone size: -; CDR3 protein: CASSPDRGYEGTEAFF; CDR3 DNA: TGTGCCAGCTCACCGGACAGGGGGTATGAGGGCACTGAAGCTTTCTTT
J gene: TRBJ1-2; V gene: TRBV30; D gene: -; clone size: -; CDR3 protein: CAWTRLQGYTF; CDR3 DNA: TGTGCCTGGACGCGCCTTCAAGGCTACACCTTC
J gene: TRBJ2-7; V gene: TRBV7-2; D gene: -; clone size: -; CDR3 protein: CASSLEGGQSYEQYF; CDR3 DNA: TGTGCCAGCAGCTTAGAAGGCGGACAGAGCTACGAGCAGTACTTC
J gene: TRBJ2-7; V gene: TRBV7-2; D gene: TRBD2; clone size: -; CDR3 protein: CASSFTSGSYEQYF; CDR3 DNA: TGTGCCAGCAGCTTTACCAGCGGGAGCTACGAGCAGTACTTC